This TCR beta chain originates from a study of cytomegalovirus exposure and HLA in healthy donors. Study outcomes and limitations: Rarity characterized most TCR sequences, yet some public TCRs appeared in many donors. In the analysis, some V segments, TRBV6-2 and TRBV6-3 included, were excluded as indistinguishable. The study recorded about 150 TCR beta chains that were cytomegalovirus-associated.

The PCR ran on 60 Vbeta and 13 Jbeta primers. The data were produced by immunoSEQ multiplex PCR, yet TCRdb's version contains in-frame clones alone and is incomplete. The sample includes 200,000 to 250,000 clones, 77% of them seen just once. This clone is a singleton in its sample. The antigen is undetermined. Germline V lookup: CDR1 MNHNS, CDR2 SASEGT. V was clipped by 4 bases and J by 5 bases; unmatched bases: 13. The CDR3 has 17 amino acids. V is TRBV6-1 and J is TRBJ1-5; 8 nucleotides agree with TRBD1. This TCR was sampled from a woman aged 60-75 years in good health and CMV-seropositive. What was sequenced was PBMCs. CDR3 nucleotides: TGTGCCAGCAGTGGCCGGACAGGGAATCTAAAGCATCAGCCCCAGCATTTT. Amino acids: CASSGRTGNLKHQPQHF.